This T cell receptor beta chain was identified during a study of blood T cell repertoires in COVID-19. From germline, CDR1 is LGHDT and CDR2 YNNKEL (reference sequence). Trimming took off 7 bases at V and 2 bases at J, with 14 bases between the two ends. The CDR3 runs 14 residues. Using immunoSEQ multiplex PCR, the repertoire was profiled, and TCRdb retains in-frame clones only, with some absent. The profile shows about 240,000 clones, roughly four fifths of them singletons. The V gene is TRBV3-1 (or the pseudogene TRBV3-2), the J gene TRBJ2-5; D may be TRBD2 (5 bases). Sequenced: peripheral blood. The source is a woman in her sixties or seventies with acute or convalescent COVID-19. The CDR3 DNA reads TGTGCCAGCAACGAACCGGGATTTCAAGAGACCCAGTACTTC. This codes for CASNEPGFQETQYF.